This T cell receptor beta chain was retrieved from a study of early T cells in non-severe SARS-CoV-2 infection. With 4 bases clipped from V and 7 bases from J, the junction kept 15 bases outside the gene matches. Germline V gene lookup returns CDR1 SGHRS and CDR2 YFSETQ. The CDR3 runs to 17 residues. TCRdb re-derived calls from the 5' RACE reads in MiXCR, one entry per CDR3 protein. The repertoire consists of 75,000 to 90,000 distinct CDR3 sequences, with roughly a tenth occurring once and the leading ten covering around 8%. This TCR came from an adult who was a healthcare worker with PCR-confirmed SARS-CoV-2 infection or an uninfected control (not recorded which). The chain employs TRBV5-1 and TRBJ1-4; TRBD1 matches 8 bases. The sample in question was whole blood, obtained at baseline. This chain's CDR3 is CASSAGQDPKRSEKLFF. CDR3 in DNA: TGCGCCAGCAGCGCGGGACAGGATCCGAAAAGGAGTGAAAAACTGTTTTTT.